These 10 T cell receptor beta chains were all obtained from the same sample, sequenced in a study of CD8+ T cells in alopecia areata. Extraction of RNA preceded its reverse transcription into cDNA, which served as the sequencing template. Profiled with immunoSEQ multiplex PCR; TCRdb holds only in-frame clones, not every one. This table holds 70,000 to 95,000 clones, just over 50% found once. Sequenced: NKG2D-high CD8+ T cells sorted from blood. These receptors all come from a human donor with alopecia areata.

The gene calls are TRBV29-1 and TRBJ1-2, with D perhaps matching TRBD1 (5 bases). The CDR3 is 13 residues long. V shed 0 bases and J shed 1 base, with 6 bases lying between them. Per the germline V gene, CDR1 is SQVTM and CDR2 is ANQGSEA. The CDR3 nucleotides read TGCAGCGTTGAAGATCAGGGTAACTATGGCTACACCTTC. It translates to CSVEDQGNYGYTF.

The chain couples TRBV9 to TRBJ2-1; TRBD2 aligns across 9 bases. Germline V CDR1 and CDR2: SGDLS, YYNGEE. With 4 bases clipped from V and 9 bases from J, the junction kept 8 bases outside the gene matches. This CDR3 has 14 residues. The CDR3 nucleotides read TGTGCCAGCAGCCCCCGCGGGGGGGCGCGTGAGCAGTTCTTC. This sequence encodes CASSPRGGAREQFF.

CDR3 bases: TGTGCCAGCAGATTCCGACTCGAGCAGTACTTC. Amino acids: CASRFRLEQYF. This chain connects TRBV27 to TRBJ2-7; no definite D call. Between the trimmed V and J ends, which lost 6 bases and 6 bases, there was a span of 9 bases. The CDR3 length is 11 residues. Per the germline V gene, CDR1 is MNHEY and CDR2 is SMNVEV (reference sequence).

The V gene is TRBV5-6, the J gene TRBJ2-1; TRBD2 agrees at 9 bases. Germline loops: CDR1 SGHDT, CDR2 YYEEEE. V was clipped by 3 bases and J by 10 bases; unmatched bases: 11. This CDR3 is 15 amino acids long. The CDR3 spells CASSWGTSTSREQFF. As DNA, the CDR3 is TGTGCCAGCAGCTGGGGGACTAGCACTTCTCGGGAGCAGTTCTTC. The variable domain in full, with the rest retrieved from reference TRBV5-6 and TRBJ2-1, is DAGVTQSPTHLIKTRGQQVTLRCSPKSGHDTVSWYQQALGQGPQFIFQYYEEEERQRGNFPDRFSGHQFPNYSSELNVNALLLGDSALYLCASSWGTSTSREQFFGPGTRLTVL.

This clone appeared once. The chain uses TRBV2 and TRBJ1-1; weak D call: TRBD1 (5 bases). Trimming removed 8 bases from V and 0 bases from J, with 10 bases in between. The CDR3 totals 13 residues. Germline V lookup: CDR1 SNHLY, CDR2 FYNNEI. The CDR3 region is CASLGHMNTEAFF. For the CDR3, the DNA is TGTGCCAGCCTTGGACATATGAACACTGAAGCTTTCTTT.

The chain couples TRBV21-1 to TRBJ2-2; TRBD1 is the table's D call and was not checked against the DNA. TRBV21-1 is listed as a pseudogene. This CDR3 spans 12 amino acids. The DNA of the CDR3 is TGTGCCCTCCACAGGAACACCGGGGAGCTGTTTTTT. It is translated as CALHRNTGELFF.

CDR3 protein: CASSYGQGIETQYF. The CDR3 region has the DNA TGTGCCAGCAGTTACGGGCAGGGGATTGAGACCCAGTACTTC. The J gene is TRBJ2-5, the V gene TRBV6-5; a possible D gene is TRBD1 (6 bases). The germline CDR1 and CDR2 sequences are MNHEY and SVGAGI. Trimming pared 2 bases from V and 5 bases from J, leaving 12 bases between. The CDR3 consists of 14 residues.

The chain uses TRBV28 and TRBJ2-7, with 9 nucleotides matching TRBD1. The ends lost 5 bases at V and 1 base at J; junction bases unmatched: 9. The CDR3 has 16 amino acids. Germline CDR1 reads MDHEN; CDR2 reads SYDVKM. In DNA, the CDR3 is TGTGCCAGCAGTAGCAGGACAGGGGAAATATCCTACGAGCAGTACTTC. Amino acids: CASSSRTGEISYEQYF.

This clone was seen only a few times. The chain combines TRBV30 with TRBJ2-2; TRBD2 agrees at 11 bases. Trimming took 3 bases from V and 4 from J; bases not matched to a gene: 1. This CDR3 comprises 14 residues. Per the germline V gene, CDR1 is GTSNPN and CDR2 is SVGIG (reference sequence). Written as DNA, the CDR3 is TGTGCCTGGAGAGGACTAGCGGGCACCGGGGAGCTGTTTTTT. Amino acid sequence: CAWRGLAGTGELFF.

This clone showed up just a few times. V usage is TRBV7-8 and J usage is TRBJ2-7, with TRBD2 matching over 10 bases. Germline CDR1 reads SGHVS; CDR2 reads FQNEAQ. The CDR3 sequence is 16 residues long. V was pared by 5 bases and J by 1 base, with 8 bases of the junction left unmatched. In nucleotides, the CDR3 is TGTGCCAGCAGCCCCCACCCTAGCGGGGGATCCTACGAGCAGTACTTC. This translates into CASSPHPSGGSYEQYF.